Included here is one TCR beta chain sequence, with context. J gave up 2 bases and V 3 bases, and 3 bases lay outside the gene matches. Germline CDR1 reads SGHVS; CDR2 reads FNYEAQ. The CDR3 runs 16 residues. The data were obtained in a study of cytotoxic CD8 clonotypes in ibrutinib-treated CLL. Generated by immunoSEQ multiplex PCR, the TCRdb table keeps only in-frame clones and is missing some. The table has roughly 29,000 clones, around three fifths seen once. The source is a human donor with chronic lymphocytic leukemia. The sample consisted of PBMCs, taken before ibrutinib treatment. The chain carries TRBV7-6 and TRBJ2-6; 8 bases match TRBD1. The CDR3: CASSFRGPTGANVLTF. The CDR3, as DNA: TGTGCCAGCAGCTTCAGGGGGCCCACTGGGGCCAACGTCCTGACTTTC.